A selection of T cell receptor beta chains follows, all from one sample in a study of cytomegalovirus exposure and HLA in healthy donors. The assay was immunoSEQ multiplex PCR, and TCRdb's table has in-frame clones only and misses some. The sample consists of some 130,000 clones, roughly 89% of them appearing once. Input material: PBMCs. The receptors come from a woman aged 18-30 years in good health and CMV-seronegative. The CDR3 runs from the conserved cysteine through the conserved F or W. The order of the fields is J gene, V gene, CDR3 protein.

j_call: TRBJ2-3
v_call: TRBV6-6
cdr3_aa: CASRDPGTGSTDTQYF

j_call: TRBJ1-1
v_call: TRBV4-1
cdr3_aa: CASSQIDTEAFF

j_call: TRBJ2-1
v_call: TRBV10-3
cdr3_aa: CAITARSGVSTYNEQFF

j_call: TRBJ1-1
v_call: TRBV15
cdr3_aa: CATSRAGRANTEAFF

j_call: TRBJ2-3
v_call: TRBV7-8
cdr3_aa: CASSLAGWGADTQYF

j_call: TRBJ2-1
v_call: TRBV11-2
cdr3_aa: CASSPPGRQGNEQFF

j_call: TRBJ1-6
v_call: TRBV5-4
cdr3_aa: CASSPDRSSYNSPLHF

j_call: TRBJ2-3
v_call: TRBV5-1
cdr3_aa: CASSLTGSADTQYF

j_call: TRBJ1-4
v_call: TRBV6-5
cdr3_aa: CASSSTDRGDEKLFF

j_call: TRBJ1-3
v_call: TRBV5-6
cdr3_aa: CASSRDISGNTIYF

j_call: TRBJ1-1
v_call: TRBV27
cdr3_aa: CASSFVGAWTEAFF

j_call: TRBJ1-5
v_call: TRBV9
cdr3_aa: CASSVMGDQPQHF

j_call: TRBJ2-2
v_call: TRBV5-6
cdr3_aa: CASSYPPGRGGQNTGELFF

j_call: TRBJ1-6
v_call: TRBV6-5
cdr3_aa: CASSLRSSPLHF

j_call: TRBJ1-1
v_call: TRBV7-8
cdr3_aa: CASSFQNTEAFF

j_call: TRBJ1-1
v_call: TRBV5-1
cdr3_aa: CASSGTRGLNTEAFF

j_call: TRBJ2-2
v_call: TRBV5-5
cdr3_aa: CASSLETGANTGELFF

j_call: TRBJ2-1
v_call: TRBV5-1
cdr3_aa: CASSLGLAGGHDEQFF

j_call: TRBJ2-7
v_call: TRBV7-9
cdr3_aa: CASSLGGTGHDF

j_call: TRBJ2-7
v_call: TRBV5-1
cdr3_aa: CASSLSGGDLYEQYF

j_call: TRBJ2-1
v_call: TRBV5-1
cdr3_aa: CASSPKHRQDFWPYNEQFF

j_call: TRBJ1-2
v_call: TRBV5-6
cdr3_aa: CASSFRTGVYGYTF

j_call: TRBJ1-2
v_call: TRBV14
cdr3_aa: CASSQYTGGSYGYTF

j_call: TRBJ1-5
v_call: TRBV11-2
cdr3_aa: CASSPRSNQPQHF

j_call: TRBJ2-7
v_call: TRBV5-6
cdr3_aa: CAGSTGYSYEQYF

j_call: TRBJ2-3
v_call: TRBV19
cdr3_aa: CASQPGLAGRDTQYF

j_call: TRBJ2-5
v_call: TRBV7-8
cdr3_aa: CASSQRTGQETQYF

j_call: TRBJ2-7
v_call: TRBV25-1
cdr3_aa: CASTVAGGWSEQYF

j_call: TRBJ2-5
v_call: TRBV16
cdr3_aa: CASSHQAGAPYF

j_call: TRBJ1-6
v_call: TRBV18
cdr3_aa: CASSEPGSYNSPLHF

j_call: TRBJ2-7
v_call: TRBV27
cdr3_aa: CASSLKGQGLREQYF

j_call: TRBJ2-5
v_call: TRBV2
cdr3_aa: CASSVSLSGGARMVATQYF

j_call: TRBJ1-1
v_call: TRBV11-2
cdr3_aa: CASSFPSNEKAFF

j_call: TRBJ2-7
v_call: TRBV5-1
cdr3_aa: CASSLAAGGSSYEQYF

j_call: TRBJ1-4
v_call: TRBV10-3
cdr3_aa: CAINRDRGEKLFF

j_call: TRBJ2-1
v_call: TRBV7-2
cdr3_aa: CASSLGTRGNQFF

j_call: TRBJ1-1
v_call: TRBV28
cdr3_aa: CASGAVVDTEAFF

j_call: TRBJ2-1
v_call: TRBV7-3
cdr3_aa: CASSLGGWVNNEQFF

j_call: TRBJ1-2
v_call: TRBV18
cdr3_aa: CASSPEPTQGYGYTF

j_call: TRBJ1-1
v_call: TRBV5-1
cdr3_aa: CASSAPTGVNTEAFF

j_call: TRBJ2-1
v_call: TRBV9
cdr3_aa: CASSVDGGAGYNEQFF

j_call: TRBJ1-1
v_call: TRBV6-1
cdr3_aa: CASTPWGPNTEAFF

j_call: TRBJ1-2
v_call: TRBV19
cdr3_aa: CASRGPGQGYGYTF

j_call: TRBJ2-7
v_call: TRBV5-1
cdr3_aa: CASSLVTGSSYEQYF

j_call: TRBJ2-7
v_call: TRBV18
cdr3_aa: CASSPYAGRSSYEQYF

j_call: TRBJ2-7
v_call: TRBV6-6
cdr3_aa: CASGQDYYEQYF

j_call: TRBJ1-1
v_call: TRBV19
cdr3_aa: CASSRDNLRVTEAFF

j_call: TRBJ1-3
v_call: TRBV15
cdr3_aa: CATSRGGSGNTIYF

j_call: TRBJ2-5
v_call: TRBV5-1
cdr3_aa: CASSLGLPTETQYF